Listed here are 13 T cell receptor beta chains from one sample, sequenced in a study of cytotoxic CD8 clonotypes in ibrutinib-treated CLL. This table comes from immunoSEQ multiplex PCR, and its TCRdb copy is limited to in-frame clones, with some not included. This repertoire shows about 200,000 clones, 60% to 80% found once; its top ten account for about an eighth. Sequenced material: PBMCs, taken after 12 months of ibrutinib treatment. These receptor sequences come from a human donor with chronic lymphocytic leukemia.

A single count supports this clone. The chain links TRBV5-1 to TRBJ2-4; TRBD2 agrees at 9 bases. This CDR3 is 15 amino acids long. The ends lost 0 bases at V and 8 bases at J; junction bases unmatched: 6. Looked up from germline, CDR1 is SGHRS and CDR2 is YFSETQ. The CDR3 DNA reads as TGCGCCAGCAGCTTGGCCGGGGTAGCGGGGGACATTCAGTACTTC. It is translated as CASSLAGVAGDIQYF. The variable domain in full, completed from reference TRBV5-1 and TRBJ2-4, reads KAGVTQTPRYLIKTRGQQVTLSCSPISGHRSVSWYQQTPGQGLQFLFEYFSETQRNKGNFPGRFSGRQFSNSRSEMNVSTLELGDSALYLCASSLAGVAGDIQYFGAGTRLSVL.

Comments on this clone: An end of the junction differs from the germline gene, which may be a read error. The chain couples TRBV7-7 to TRBJ2-5, with 10 nucleotides matching TRBD2. The length of the CDR3 is 15 residues. The germline V gene has CDR1 SSHAT and CDR2 FNYEAQ (reference sequence). CDR3 in amino acids: CASKLAGAPPEAQYF. The CDR3 coding sequence is TGTGCTAGCAAGCTAGCGGGGGCCCCTCCAGAGGCCCAGTACTTC.

V and J are TRBV11-2 and TRBJ2-7, with D possibly being TRBD2 (5 bases). The V gene's germline CDR1 is SGHAT and CDR2 FQNNGV. This CDR3 is built from 14 residues. Between the trimmed V and J ends, which lost 5 bases and 6 bases, there was a span of 17 bases. CDR3 in amino acids: CASSQELELFEQYF. DNA for the CDR3: TGTGCCAGCAGCCAAGAACTAGAGCTCTTCGAGCAGTACTTC. Variable domain in full (rest from reference TRBV11-2 and TRBJ2-7): EAGVAQSPRYKIIEKRQSVAFWCNPISGHATLYWYQQILGQGPKLLIQFQNNGVVDDSQLPKDRFSAERLKGVDSTLKIQPAKLEDSAVYLCASSQELELFEQYFGPGTRLTVT.

The V gene is TRBV4-1, the J gene TRBJ2-7; D ambiguous. CDR3 length: 15 residues. Between the trimmed V and J ends, which lost 0 bases and 0 bases, there was a span of 9 bases. Germline-derived CDR1 and CDR2 are MGHRA and YSYEKL. The CDR3 loop is CASSQDGWSSYEQYF. In DNA, the CDR3 is TGCGCCAGCAGCCAAGATGGGTGGAGCTCCTACGAGCAGTACTTC.

The rearrangement uses TRBV27 and TRBJ2-1; 9 bases match TRBD2. Germline V gene lookup returns CDR1 MNHEY and CDR2 SMNVEV (reference sequence). CDR3 size: 16 residues. Trimming cost V 6 bases and J 0 bases; bases outside gene matches: 6. CDR3 amino acids: CASRRGGLGSYNEQFF. The CDR3 DNA reads TGTGCCAGCAGGCGGGGGGGGTTGGGCTCCTACAATGAGCAGTTCTTC.

This sequence joins TRBV27 and TRBJ2-7, with 8 bases aligning to TRBD2. This CDR3 region has 15 residues. The V segment lost 5 bases and the J segment 2 bases; nucleotides outside the gene matches: 8. Germline assignment: CDR1 MNHEY and CDR2 SMNVEV (reference sequence). CDR3 bases: TGTGCCAGCAGTGACATAGCGGGGCGTCCCTACGAGCAGTACTTC. Amino acids: CASSDIAGRPYEQYF.

This chain joins TRBV5-6 and TRBJ2-3; 7 nucleotides agree with TRBD1. The germline V gene encodes CDR1 SGHDT and CDR2 YYEEEE. This CDR3 spans 15 amino acids. Losses at the gene ends were 0 bases for V and 6 bases for J; bases not matched to a gene: 7. The DNA for the CDR3 is TGTGCCAGCAGCTTGGGGGCAGGGGGTAAGGATACGCAGTATTTT. Its protein is CASSLGAGGKDTQYF.

The CDR3 here is CASRIGEGYGYTF. The CDR3 DNA reads TGTGCCAGCCGGATTGGGGAGGGCTATGGCTACACCTTC. The J gene is TRBJ1-2, the V gene TRBV7-6, with no clear D. Trimming removed 8 bases at V and 4 bases at J, with 14 bases between. Per the germline V gene, CDR1 is SGHVS and CDR2 is FNYEAQ. This CDR3 is built from 13 residues.

The V call is TRBV5-1, the J call TRBJ1-4; 7 bases are shared with TRBD1. The ends lost 3 bases at V and 8 bases at J; junction bases unmatched: 7. Germline values: CDR1 SGHRS, CDR2 YFSETQ. The CDR3 has 14 amino acids. This chain's CDR3 is CASSWGQSREKLFF. CDR3 bases: TGCGCCAGCAGCTGGGGACAGTCAAGGGAAAAACTGTTTTTT.

The rearrangement links TRBV19 to TRBJ2-4; 7 bases match TRBD1. Germline lookup yields CDR1 LNHDA and CDR2 SQIVND (reference sequence). The V gene end was trimmed by 3 bases and the J gene end by 7 bases; junction bases not matched to a gene: 6. This CDR3 is 14 amino acids long. Here the CDR3 reads CASSIDREYNIQYF. CDR3 bases: TGTGCCAGTAGTATCGACAGGGAGTATAACATTCAGTACTTC.

V is TRBV6-4 and J is TRBJ2-1; 7 bases match TRBD1. V lost 11 bases and J lost 10; bases outside the gene matches: 11. The CDR3 is made up of 12 amino acids. The germline gives CDR1 MRHNA, CDR2 SNTAGT. CDR3 residues: CAGAGGTREQFF. CDR3 nucleotide sequence: TGTGCCGGGGCAGGGGGTACGAGAGAGCAGTTCTTC.

Worth noting for this clone: One end of the junction does not line up with germline, which may come from a read error. This chain connects TRBV29-1 to TRBJ2-7; TRBD1 matches 10 bases. Looked up from germline, CDR1 is SQVTM and CDR2 is ANQGSEA. This CDR3 has 13 residues. This CDR3 reads CSVEGQGDYEQYF. The CDR3, as DNA: TGCAGCGTCGAAGGACAGGGGGACTACGAGCAGTACTTC.

On this clone itself: Different DNA sequences within this sample yield the same CDR3. The V and J genes are TRBV2 and TRBJ1-1; D uncertain. CDR1 and CDR2 (germline): SNHLY, FYNNEI. The length of the CDR3 is 13 residues. Trimming pared 3 bases from V and 2 bases from J, leaving 7 bases between. CDR3 DNA: TGTGCCAGCAGTGATCAAGGCAACACTGAAGCTTTCTTT. Protein sequence: CASSDQGNTEAFF. The entire variable domain, with the rest obtained from reference TRBV2 and TRBJ1-1, is as follows: EPEVTQTPSHQVTQMGQEVILRCVPISNHLYFYWYRQILGQKVEFLVSFYNNEISEKSEIFDDQFSVERPDGSNFTLKIRSTKLEDSAMYFCASSDQGNTEAFFGQGTRLTVV.